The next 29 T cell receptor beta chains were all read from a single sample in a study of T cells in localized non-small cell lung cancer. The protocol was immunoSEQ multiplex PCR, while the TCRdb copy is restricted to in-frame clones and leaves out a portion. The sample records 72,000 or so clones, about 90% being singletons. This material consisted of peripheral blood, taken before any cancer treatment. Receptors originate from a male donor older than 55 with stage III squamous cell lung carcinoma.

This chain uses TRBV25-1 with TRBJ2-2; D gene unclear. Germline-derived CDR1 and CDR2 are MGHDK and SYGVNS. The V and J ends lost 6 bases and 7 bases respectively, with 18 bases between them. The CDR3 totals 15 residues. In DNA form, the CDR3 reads TGTGCCAGCAGCCCAAAGCTGGTTGAGATCGGGGAGCTGTTTTTT. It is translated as CASSPKLVEIGELFF.

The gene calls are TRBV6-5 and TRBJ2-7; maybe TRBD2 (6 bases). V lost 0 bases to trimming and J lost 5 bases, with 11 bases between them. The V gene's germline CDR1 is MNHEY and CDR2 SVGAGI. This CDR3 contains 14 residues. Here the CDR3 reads CASSYSSRRDEQYF. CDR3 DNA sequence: TGTGCCAGCAGTTACTCGAGTCGGAGGGACGAGCAGTACTTC.

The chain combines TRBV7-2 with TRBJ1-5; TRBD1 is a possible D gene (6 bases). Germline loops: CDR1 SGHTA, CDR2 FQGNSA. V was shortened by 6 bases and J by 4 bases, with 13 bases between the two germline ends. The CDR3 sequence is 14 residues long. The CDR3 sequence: CASSLIRGNQPQHF. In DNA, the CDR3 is TGTGCCAGCAGTTTAATCAGGGGAAATCAGCCCCAGCATTTT.

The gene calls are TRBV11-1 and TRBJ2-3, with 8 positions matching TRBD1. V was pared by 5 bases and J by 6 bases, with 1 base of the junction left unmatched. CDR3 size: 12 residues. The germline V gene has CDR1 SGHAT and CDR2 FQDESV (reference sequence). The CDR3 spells CASSRDRDTQYF. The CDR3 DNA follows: TGTGCCAGCAGCCGGGACAGGGATACGCAGTATTTT. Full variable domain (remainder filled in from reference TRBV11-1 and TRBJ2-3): EAEVAQSPRYKITEKSQAVAFWCDPISGHATLYWYRQILGQGPELLVQFQDESVVDDSQLPKDRFSAERLKGVDSTLKIQPAELGDSAMYLCASSRDRDTQYFGPGTRLTVL.

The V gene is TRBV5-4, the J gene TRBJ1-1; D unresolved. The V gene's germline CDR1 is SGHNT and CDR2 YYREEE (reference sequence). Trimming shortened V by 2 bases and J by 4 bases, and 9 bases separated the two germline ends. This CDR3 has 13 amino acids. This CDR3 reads CASSFSSGTEAFF. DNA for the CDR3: TGTGCCAGCAGCTTTTCCTCAGGCACTGAAGCTTTCTTT. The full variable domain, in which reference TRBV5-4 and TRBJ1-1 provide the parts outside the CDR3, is ETGVTQSPTHLIKTRGQQVTLRCSSQSGHNTVSWYQQALGQGPQFIFQYYREEENGRGNFPPRFSGLQFPNYSSELNVNALELDDSALYLCASSFSSGTEAFFGQGTRLTVV.

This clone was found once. The CDR3 region has the DNA TGTGCCATCAGTGACCGGGACAGGGTATCCTACGAGCAGTACTTC. As protein: CAISDRDRVSYEQYF. The V call is TRBV10-3, the J call TRBJ2-7, with TRBD1 identical over 9 bases. Trimming cost V 3 bases and J 1 base; bases outside gene matches: 4. The CDR3 spans 15 residues. Germline V lookup: CDR1 ENHRY, CDR2 SYGVKD.

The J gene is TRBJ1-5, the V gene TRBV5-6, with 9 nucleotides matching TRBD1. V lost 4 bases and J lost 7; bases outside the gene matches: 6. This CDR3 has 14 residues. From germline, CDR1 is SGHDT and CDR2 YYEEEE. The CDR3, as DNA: TGTGCCAGCAGCATACAGGGGGCGAAGCAGCCCCAGCATTTT. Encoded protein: CASSIQGAKQPQHF.

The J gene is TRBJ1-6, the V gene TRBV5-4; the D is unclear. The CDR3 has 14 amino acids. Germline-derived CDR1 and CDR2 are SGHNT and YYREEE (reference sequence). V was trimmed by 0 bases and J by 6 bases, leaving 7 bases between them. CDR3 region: CASSLGLINSPLHF. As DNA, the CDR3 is TGTGCCAGCAGCTTGGGACTAATTAATTCACCCCTCCACTTT.

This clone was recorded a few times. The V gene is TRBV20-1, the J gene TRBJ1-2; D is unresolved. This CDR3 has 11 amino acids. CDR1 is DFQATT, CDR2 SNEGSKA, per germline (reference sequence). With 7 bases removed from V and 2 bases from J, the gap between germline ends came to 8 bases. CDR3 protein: CSGPNNYGYTF. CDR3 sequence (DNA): TGCAGTGGGCCGAACAACTATGGCTACACCTTC.

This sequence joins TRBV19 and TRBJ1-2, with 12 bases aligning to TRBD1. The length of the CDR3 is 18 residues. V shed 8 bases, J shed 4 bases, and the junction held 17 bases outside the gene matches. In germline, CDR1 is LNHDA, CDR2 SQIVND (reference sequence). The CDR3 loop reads CASVNPGQGAHNAYGYTF. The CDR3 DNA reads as TGTGCCAGTGTCAATCCGGGACAGGGGGCGCATAACGCCTATGGCTACACCTTC.

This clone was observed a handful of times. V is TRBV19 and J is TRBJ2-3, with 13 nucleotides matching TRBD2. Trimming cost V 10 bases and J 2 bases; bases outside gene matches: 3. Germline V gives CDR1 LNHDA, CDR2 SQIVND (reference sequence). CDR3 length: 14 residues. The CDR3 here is CATGLAGDTDTQYF. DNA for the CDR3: TGTGCCACCGGACTAGCGGGGGACACAGATACGCAGTATTTT.

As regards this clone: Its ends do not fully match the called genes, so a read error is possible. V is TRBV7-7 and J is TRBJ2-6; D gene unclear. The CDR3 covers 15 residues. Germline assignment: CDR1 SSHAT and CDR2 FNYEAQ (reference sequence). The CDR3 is CASSLEAAGANVLTF. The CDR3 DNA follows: TGTGCTAGCAGCTTAGAGGCGGCTGGGGCCAACGTCCTGACTTTC.

CDR3 in DNA: TGTGCCAGCAGTGTTCGGGCACCTAACAATGAGCAGTTCTTC. Protein sequence: CASSVRAPNNEQFF. V and J are TRBV6-1 and TRBJ2-1; D is undetermined. Germline V lookup: CDR1 MNHNS, CDR2 SASEGT. This CDR3 region has 14 residues. V was pared by 4 bases and J by 5 bases, with 12 bases between.

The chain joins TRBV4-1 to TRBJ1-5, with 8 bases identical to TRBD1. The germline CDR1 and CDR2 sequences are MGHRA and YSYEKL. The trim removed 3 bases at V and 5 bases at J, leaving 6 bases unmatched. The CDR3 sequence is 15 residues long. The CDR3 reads CASSHPGTGDQPQHF. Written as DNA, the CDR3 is TGCGCCAGCAGCCACCCCGGGACAGGCGATCAGCCCCAGCATTTT.

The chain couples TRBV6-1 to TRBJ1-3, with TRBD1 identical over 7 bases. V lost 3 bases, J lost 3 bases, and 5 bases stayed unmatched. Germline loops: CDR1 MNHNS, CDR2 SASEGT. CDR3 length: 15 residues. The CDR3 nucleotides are TGTGCCAGCAGTGATGGGACAGACGGTGGAAACACCATATATTTT. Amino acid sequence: CASSDGTDGGNTIYF.

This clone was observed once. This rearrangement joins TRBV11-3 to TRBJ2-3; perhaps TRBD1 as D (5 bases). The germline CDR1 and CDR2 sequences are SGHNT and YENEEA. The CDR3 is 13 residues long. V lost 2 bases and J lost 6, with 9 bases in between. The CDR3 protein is CASSLSGPDTQYF. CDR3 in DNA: TGTGCCAGCAGCTTATCAGGGCCGGATACGCAGTATTTT.

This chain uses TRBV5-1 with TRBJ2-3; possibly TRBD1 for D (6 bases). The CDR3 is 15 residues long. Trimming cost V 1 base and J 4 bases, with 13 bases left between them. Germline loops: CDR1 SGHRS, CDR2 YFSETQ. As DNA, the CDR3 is TGCGCCAGCAGCTTGCAGGGGATCTCTCCAGATACGCAGTATTTT. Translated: CASSLQGISPDTQYF.

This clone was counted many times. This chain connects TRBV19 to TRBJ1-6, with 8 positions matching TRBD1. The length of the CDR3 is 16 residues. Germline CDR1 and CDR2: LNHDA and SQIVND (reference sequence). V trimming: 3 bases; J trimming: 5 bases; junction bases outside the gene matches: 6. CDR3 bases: TGTGCCAGTAGTATCGGTGGACAGGGAAATAATTCACCCCTCCACTTT. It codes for CASSIGGQGNNSPLHF.

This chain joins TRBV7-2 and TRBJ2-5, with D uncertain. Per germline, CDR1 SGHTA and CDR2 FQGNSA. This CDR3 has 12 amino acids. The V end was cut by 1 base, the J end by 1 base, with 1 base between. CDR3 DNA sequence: TGTGCCAGCAGCTTAGGCCAAGAGACCCAGTACTTC. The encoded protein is CASSLGQETQYF.

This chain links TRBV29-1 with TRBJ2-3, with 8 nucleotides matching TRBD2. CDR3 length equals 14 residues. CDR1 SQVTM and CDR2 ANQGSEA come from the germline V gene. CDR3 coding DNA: TGCAGTTCAAGTAGCGGGGAAGGGACAGATACGCAGTATTTT. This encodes CSSSSGEGTDTQYF.

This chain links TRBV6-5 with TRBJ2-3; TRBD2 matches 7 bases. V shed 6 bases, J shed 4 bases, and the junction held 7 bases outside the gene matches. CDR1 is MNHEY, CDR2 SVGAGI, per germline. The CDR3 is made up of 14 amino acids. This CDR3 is CASRGLTSSDTQYF. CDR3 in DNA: TGTGCCAGCAGGGGACTAACTAGCTCAGATACGCAGTATTTT.

The DNA for the CDR3 is TGTGCCAGCAGCTTACGTGCAGGGAACAATCAGCCCCAGCATTTT. Translation: CASSLRAGNNQPQHF. The chain carries TRBV7-2 and TRBJ1-5, with D possibly matching TRBD1 (5 bases). This CDR3 is 15 amino acids long. Germline-derived CDR1 and CDR2 are SGHTA and FQGNSA. The germline V and J ends were trimmed by 2 bases and 3 bases, with 11 bases remaining between them.

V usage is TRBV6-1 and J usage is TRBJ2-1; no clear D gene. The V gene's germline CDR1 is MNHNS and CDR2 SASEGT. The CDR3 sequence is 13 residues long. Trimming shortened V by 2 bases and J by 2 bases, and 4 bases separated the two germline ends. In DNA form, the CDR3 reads TGTGCCAGCAGTGAACTCACCTACAATGAGCAGTTCTTC. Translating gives CASSELTYNEQFF.

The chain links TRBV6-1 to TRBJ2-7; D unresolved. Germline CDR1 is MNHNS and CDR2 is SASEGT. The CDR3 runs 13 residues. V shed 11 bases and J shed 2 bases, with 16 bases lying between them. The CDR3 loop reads CAGGNTGPYEQYF. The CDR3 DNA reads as TGTGCCGGTGGAAACACCGGACCCTACGAGCAGTACTTC.

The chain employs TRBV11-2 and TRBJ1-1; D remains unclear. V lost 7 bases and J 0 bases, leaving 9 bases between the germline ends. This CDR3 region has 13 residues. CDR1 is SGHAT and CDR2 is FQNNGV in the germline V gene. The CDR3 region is CASTSQLNTEAFF. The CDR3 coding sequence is TGTGCCAGCACGAGCCAGTTGAACACTGAAGCTTTCTTT.

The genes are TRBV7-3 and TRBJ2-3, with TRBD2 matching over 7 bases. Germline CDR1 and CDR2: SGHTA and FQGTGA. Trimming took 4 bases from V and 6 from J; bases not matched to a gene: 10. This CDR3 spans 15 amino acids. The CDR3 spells CASSSGGYLADTQYF. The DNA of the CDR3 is TGTGCCAGCAGCTCGGGAGGCTACCTGGCGGATACGCAGTATTTT.

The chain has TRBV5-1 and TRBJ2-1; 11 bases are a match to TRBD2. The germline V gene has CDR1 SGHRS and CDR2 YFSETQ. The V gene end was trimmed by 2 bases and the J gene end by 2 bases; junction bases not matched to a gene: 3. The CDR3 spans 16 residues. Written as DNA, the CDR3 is TGCGCCAGCAGCTTTAGCGGGGGGGCCACCTACAATGAGCAGTTCTTC. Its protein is CASSFSGGATYNEQFF.

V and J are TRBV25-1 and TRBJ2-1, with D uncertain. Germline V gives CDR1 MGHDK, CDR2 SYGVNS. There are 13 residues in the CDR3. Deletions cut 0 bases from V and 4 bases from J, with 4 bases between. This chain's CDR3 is CASSEYRYNEQFF. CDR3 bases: TGTGCCAGCAGTGAATATAGGTACAATGAGCAGTTCTTC.

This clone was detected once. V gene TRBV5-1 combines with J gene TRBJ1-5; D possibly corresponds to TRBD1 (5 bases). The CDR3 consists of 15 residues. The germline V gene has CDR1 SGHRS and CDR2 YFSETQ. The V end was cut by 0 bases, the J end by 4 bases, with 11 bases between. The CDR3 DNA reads TGCGCCAGCAGCTTGGAAGGACAAGGGAATCAGCCCCAGCATTTT. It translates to CASSLEGQGNQPQHF. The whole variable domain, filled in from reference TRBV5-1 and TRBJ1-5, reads KAGVTQTPRYLIKTRGQQVTLSCSPISGHRSVSWYQQTPGQGLQFLFEYFSETQRNKGNFPGRFSGRQFSNSRSEMNVSTLELGDSALYLCASSLEGQGNQPQHFGDGTRLSIL.